What follows is one TCR beta chain and its context. The data belong to a study of shared clonotypes between healthy human individuals. Sequenced by immunoSEQ multiplex PCR; TCRdb stores in-frame clones only, minus some. The data contain 2 million to 2.5 million clones, around 95% of them singletons. This receptor was taken from a man aged 18 to 35 in good health. The sequenced sample consisted of naive CD4+ T cells sorted from blood. As for subset: CD45RA+ positively selected.

The DNA of the CDR3 is TGTGCCAGCAGCTCCTATGAGACCCAGTACTTC. This codes for CASSSYETQYF. This chain connects TRBV5-4 to TRBJ2-5; D gene uncertain. Trimming took off 3 bases at V and 5 bases at J, with 5 bases between the two ends. There are 11 residues in the CDR3. From germline, CDR1 is SGHNT and CDR2 YYREEE (reference sequence).